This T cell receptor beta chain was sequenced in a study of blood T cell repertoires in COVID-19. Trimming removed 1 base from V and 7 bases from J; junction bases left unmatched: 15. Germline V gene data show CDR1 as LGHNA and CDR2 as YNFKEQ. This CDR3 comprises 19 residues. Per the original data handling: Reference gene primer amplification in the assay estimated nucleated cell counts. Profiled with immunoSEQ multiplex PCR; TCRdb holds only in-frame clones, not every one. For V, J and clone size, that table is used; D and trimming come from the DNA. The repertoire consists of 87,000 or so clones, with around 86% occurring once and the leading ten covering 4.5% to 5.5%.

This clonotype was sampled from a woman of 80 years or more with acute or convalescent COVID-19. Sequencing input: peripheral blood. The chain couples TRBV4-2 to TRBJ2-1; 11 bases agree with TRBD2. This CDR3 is CASSQGLASGGLRNNEQFF. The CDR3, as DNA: TGTGCCAGCAGCCAAGGCTTGGCTAGCGGGGGGCTTAGGAATAATGAGCAGTTCTTC.